This TCR beta chain was retrieved from a study of beta chain features in type 1 diabetes. Study-level background: Sorted cells, roughly 100,000,000 in number, were examined across all samples. Study-level points and caveats: The naive, central memory and Treg TCRB repertoires showed an apparent similarity that was greater among patients than among healthy donors. In all four CD4+ subsets, TCRB CDR3 length was significantly, moderately reduced in type 1 diabetes.

To note about this clone: Antigen unknown.

Expressed TCRB transcripts were sequenced, since all the RNA that had been isolated was reverse transcribed. Libraries were prepared by immunoSEQ multiplex PCR; TCRdb keeps only in-frame clonotypes and omits some of them. The sample lists around 340,000 clones, approximately 9.9% occurring once. Purity above 98% was achieved in all sorted populations. The ends were cut back, 1 base at V and 7 bases at J, with 10 bases in the middle. CDR3 length: 13 residues. Germline CDR1 and CDR2: SEHNR and FQNEAQ (reference sequence). Sample: central memory CD4+ T cells from blood. This receptor was taken from a young man with type 1 diabetes. V is TRBV7-9 and J is TRBJ2-5, with D possibly TRBD2 on 6 matching bases. The CDR3 nucleotides read TGTGCCAGCAGCTTAGGTCCCGGGAGGACCCAGTACTTC. Protein: CASSLGPGRTQYF.